What follows are 11 T cell receptor beta chains derived from one specimen sequenced in a study of shared clonotypes between healthy human individuals. Only in-frame clones appear in the TCRdb table, and some are missing; sequencing was by immunoSEQ multiplex PCR. This sample has a few million clones; 85% to 95% occur once, and the top ten carry 0.3% to 0.4%. The specimen was naive CD4+ T cells from PBMCs. The subset here: CD45RA+ positively selected. The receptors stem from a man aged 18 to 30 in good health. Some clones in this sample may be carry-over from other donors' samples.

The chain carries TRBV2 and TRBJ1-1, with a weak D call TRBD1 (5 bases). The CDR3 is made up of 13 amino acids. Per germline, CDR1 SNHLY and CDR2 FYNNEI. V was clipped by 3 bases and J by 3 bases, with 8 bases between them. The CDR3, as DNA: TGTGCCAGCAGTGACAGGGAGGACACTGAAGCTTTCTTT. Its protein product is CASSDREDTEAFF.

The chain recombines TRBV9 with TRBJ1-3, with unresolved D. Germline V gives CDR1 SGDLS, CDR2 YYNGEE. The CDR3 is 15 amino acids. Trimming pared 1 base from V and 0 bases from J, leaving 8 bases between. The CDR3 loop reads CASSVSDNSGNTIYF. The CDR3 region has the DNA TGTGCCAGCAGCGTATCAGACAACTCTGGAAACACCATATATTTT.

With regard to this clone: Additional DNA sequences in this sample encode the identical CDR3. This sequence joins TRBV7-9 and TRBJ2-3, with 12 bases lining up with TRBD2. Germline values: CDR1 SEHNR, CDR2 FQNEAQ (reference sequence). This CDR3 comprises 17 residues. V lost 0 bases and J lost 0; bases outside the gene matches: 1. Here the CDR3 DNA reads TGTGCCAGCAGCTTAGCCGGGACTAGCGGGAGCACAGATACGCAGTATTTT. Its translation: CASSLAGTSGSTDTQYF.

This clone showed up just once. The chain links TRBV7-3 to TRBJ2-2; D may be TRBD1 or TRBD2 (5 bases each). Looked up from germline, CDR1 is SGHTA and CDR2 is FQGTGA. The CDR3 is 16 residues long. V was pared by 4 bases and J by 6 bases, with 18 bases between. The CDR3 nucleotides read TGTGCCAGCAGCTCTCACGGGGCGCCGGGACCCGGGGAGCTGTTTTTT. Protein product: CASSSHGAPGPGELFF.

The chain employs TRBV7-2 and TRBJ1-5; 8 bases line up with TRBD1. Germline trimming cut 5 bases from V and 7 bases from J; bases unmatched to any gene: 13. This CDR3 is 16 amino acids long. From germline, CDR1 is SGHTA and CDR2 FQGNSA. CDR3 region: CASSPDPRGLWQPQHF. In DNA, the CDR3 is TGTGCCAGCAGCCCAGATCCCAGGGGGCTGTGGCAGCCCCAGCATTTT.

Here the CDR3 reads CASSPRVRSYGYTF. The CDR3 DNA follows: TGTGCCAGCAGCCCCAGGGTTAGGAGCTATGGCTACACCTTC. This chain links TRBV7-2 with TRBJ1-2; D is possibly TRBD1 (5 bases). CDR3 size: 14 residues. Germline V CDR1 and CDR2: SGHTA, FQGNSA. V lost 5 bases and J 4 bases, leaving 14 bases between the germline ends. The variable domain in full, completed from reference TRBV7-2 and TRBJ1-2, reads GAGVSQSPSNKVTEKGKDVELRCDPISGHTALYWYRQSLGQGLEFLIYFQGNSAPDKSGLPSDRFSAERTGGSVSTLTIQRTQQEDSAVYLCASSPRVRSYGYTFGSGTRLTVV.

The rearrangement uses TRBV2 and TRBJ1-2; tentatively, D is TRBD1 (5 bases). The CDR3 loop spans 14 amino acids. Looked up from germline, CDR1 is SNHLY and CDR2 is FYNNEI. V was shortened by 7 bases and J by 0 bases, with 12 bases between the two germline ends. CDR3 region: CASTEGPANYGYTF. The CDR3 region has the DNA TGTGCCAGCACCGAGGGACCTGCTAACTATGGCTACACCTTC.

In DNA, the CDR3 is TGTGCCAGCAGCTCGGGTGACTCCTACAATGAGCAGTTCTTC. Its translation is CASSSGDSYNEQFF. The chain recombines TRBV5-6 with TRBJ2-1; D is uncertain. The germline CDR1 and CDR2 sequences are SGHDT and YYEEEE. CDR3 size: 14 residues. V was clipped by 3 bases and J by 0 bases, with 7 bases between them.

V is TRBV14 and J is TRBJ2-1, with D uncertain. CDR3 length: 11 residues. Germline V gives CDR1 SGHDN, CDR2 FVKESK. Trimming removed 0 bases at V and 9 bases at J, with 3 bases between. The CDR3 is CASSQEREQFF. CDR3 nucleotide sequence: TGTGCCAGCAGCCAAGAACGTGAGCAGTTCTTC.

This chain connects TRBV29-1 to TRBJ1-2; the D is unclear. CDR3 length equals 13 residues. The V end was cut by 0 bases, the J end by 8 bases, with 13 bases between. Germline-derived CDR1 and CDR2 are SQVTM and ANQGSEA. The CDR3 loop is CSVEDNTPVGYTF. DNA of the CDR3: TGCAGCGTTGAAGATAACACTCCTGTAGGCTACACCTTC.

This chain uses TRBV4-3 with TRBJ2-1; 11 bases are shared with TRBD2. CDR1 is LGHNA, CDR2 YSLEER, per germline. The CDR3 totals 15 residues. The ends lost 1 base at V and 6 bases at J; junction bases unmatched: 2. CDR3 nucleotide sequence: TGCGCCAGCAGCCAAGCTAGCGGGAGGCTCAATGAGCAGTTCTTC. Its translation: CASSQASGRLNEQFF.